This T cell receptor beta chain stems from a study of OX40 agonist ivuxolimab in advanced cancers. Study-wide results and limits: Low normalized T-cell clonal expansion also characterized some of the nonresponders. Expanded peripheral T-cell antigen specificity went undetermined.

TCRdb's copy holds only in-frame clones and misses some; the assay was immunoSEQ multiplex PCR. Counted here are about 46,000 clones, 85% to 90% occurring once; the ten biggest clones make up over 9%. Baseline, cycle 4 day 1, and cycle 7 day 1 were the blood sampling points. As to this clone: Its antigen remains unidentified.

The input for sequencing was CD4+ or CD8+ T cells sorted from blood, taken in a trial of the OX40 agonist ivuxolimab. The receptor was isolated from an adult with an advanced solid tumor such as melanoma, head and neck, liver or kidney cancer.

The CDR3 region has the DNA TGTGCCAGCAGCTTACCGGGACACAGAGGTGAGCAGTTCTTC. This sequence encodes CASSLPGHRGEQFF. The chain links TRBV7-8 to TRBJ2-1; D is possibly TRBD1 (6 bases). V was clipped by 2 bases and J by 9 bases, with 14 bases between them. The length of the CDR3 is 14 residues. Germline-derived CDR1 and CDR2 are SGHVS and FQNEAQ. The full variable domain, rest sourced from reference TRBV7-8 and TRBJ2-1, is GAGVSQSPRYKVAKRGQDVALRCDPISGHVSLFWYQQALGQGPEFLTYFQNEAQLDKSGLPSDRFFAERPEGSVSTLKIQRTQQEDSAVYLCASSLPGHRGEQFFGPGTRLTVL.